The following is a TCR beta chain sequence with its context. Sequencing was performed with immunoSEQ multiplex PCR; in TCRdb, only in-frame clones are kept and a portion is missing. Counted here are some 100,000 clones, approximately 86% occurring once; the ten biggest clones make up approximately 2%. This record belongs to a study of blood T cell repertoires in COVID-19. Germline-derived CDR1 and CDR2 are MNHEY and SMNVEV (reference sequence). The CDR3 extends over 14 amino acids. V dropped 2 bases and J dropped 7 bases, with 14 bases sitting between them. This chain joins TRBV27 and TRBJ1-2; D unclear. This TCR was sampled from a man aged 50 to 60 with COVID-19, enrolled during active disease. The sequencing input was peripheral blood. The CDR3 loop is CASSLKGIAGGYTF. The CDR3 DNA sequence: TGTGCCAGCAGTTTAAAAGGGATTGCGGGTGGCTACACCTTC.